This T cell receptor (beta chain) was sequenced during a study of cytomegalovirus exposure and HLA in healthy donors. General study results and limits: The study found most TCR sequences rare, yet found some public TCRs in many donors. The study put 150 to 200 TCR beta chains on its list as cytomegalovirus-associated.

Germline lookup yields CDR1 SGHRS and CDR2 YFSETQ. The CDR3 totals 15 residues. Trimming removed 0 bases from V and 2 bases from J, with 9 bases in between. This clone was observed a single time. What it recognizes is unknown. The PCR employed 60 Vbeta primers together with 13 Jbeta primers. The method was immunoSEQ multiplex PCR; TCRdb's version includes in-frame clones alone and lacks a portion of them. The sample lists 140,000 to 150,000 clones, roughly 80% occurring once. V and J are TRBV5-1 and TRBJ2-1; D is possibly TRBD2 (5 bases). Sequenced sample: PBMCs. The source is a man aged 35 to 55 in good health and CMV-seronegative. The CDR3 sequence is CASSLGLIPYNEQFF. The DNA for the CDR3 is TGCGCCAGCAGCTTGGGACTAATTCCCTACAATGAGCAGTTCTTC. Variable domain in full (rest from reference TRBV5-1 and TRBJ2-1): KAGVTQTPRYLIKTRGQQVTLSCSPISGHRSVSWYQQTPGQGLQFLFEYFSETQRNKGNFPGRFSGRQFSNSRSEMNVSTLELGDSALYLCASSLGLIPYNEQFFGPGTRLTVL.